This T cell receptor beta chain was sequenced during a study of patients and donors after allogeneic stem cell transplantation. The V gene lost 5 bases and the J gene lost 5 bases, with 4 bases spanning the gap. This CDR3 is built from 11 residues. Germline values: CDR1 SEHNR, CDR2 FQNEAQ (reference sequence). TCRdb independently ran MiXCR on the RT-PCR reads; one entry per CDR3 protein. The repertoire includes about 160,000 distinct CDR3 sequences, about 32% of them detected once, and under 3.5% sits in the top ten. The sequenced sample consisted of blood, either unsorted or a sorted T cell fraction (not recorded which). This rearrangement joins TRBV7-9 to TRBJ2-4; no firm D call. This clonotype was obtained from a human donor who was either an allogeneic HSCT recipient or a stem cell or donor lymphocyte infusion donor (not recorded which). It is not recorded whose cells these are; they may come from a transplant donor. CDR3 region: CASSVENIQYF. As DNA, the CDR3 is TGTGCCAGCAGCGTTGAAAACATTCAGTACTTC.